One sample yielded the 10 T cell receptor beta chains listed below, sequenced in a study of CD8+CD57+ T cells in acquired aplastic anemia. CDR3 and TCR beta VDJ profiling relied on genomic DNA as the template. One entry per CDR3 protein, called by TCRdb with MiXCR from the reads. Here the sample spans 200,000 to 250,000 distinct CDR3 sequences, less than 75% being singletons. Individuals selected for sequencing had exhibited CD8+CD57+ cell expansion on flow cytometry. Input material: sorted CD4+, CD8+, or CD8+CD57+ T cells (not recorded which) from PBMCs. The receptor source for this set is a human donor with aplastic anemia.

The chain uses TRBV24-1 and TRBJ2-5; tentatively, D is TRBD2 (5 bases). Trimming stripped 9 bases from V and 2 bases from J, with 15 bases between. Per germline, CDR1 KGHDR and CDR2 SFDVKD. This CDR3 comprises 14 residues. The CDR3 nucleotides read TGTGCCACCCGTCGGGGTTTATATCAAGAGACCCAGTACTTC. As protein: CATRRGLYQETQYF.

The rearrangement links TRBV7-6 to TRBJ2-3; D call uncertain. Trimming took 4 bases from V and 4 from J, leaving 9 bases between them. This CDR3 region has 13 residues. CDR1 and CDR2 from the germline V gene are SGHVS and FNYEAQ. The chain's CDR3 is CASSSMFSDTQYF. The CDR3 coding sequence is TGTGCCAGCAGCTCCATGTTTTCAGATACGCAGTATTTT.

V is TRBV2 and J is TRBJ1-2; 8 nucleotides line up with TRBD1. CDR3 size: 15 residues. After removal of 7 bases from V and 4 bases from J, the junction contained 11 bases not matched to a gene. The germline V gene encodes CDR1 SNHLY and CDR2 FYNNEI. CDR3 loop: CASTIQGAVGYGYTF. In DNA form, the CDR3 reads TGTGCCAGCACCATTCAGGGGGCGGTTGGCTATGGCTACACCTTC.

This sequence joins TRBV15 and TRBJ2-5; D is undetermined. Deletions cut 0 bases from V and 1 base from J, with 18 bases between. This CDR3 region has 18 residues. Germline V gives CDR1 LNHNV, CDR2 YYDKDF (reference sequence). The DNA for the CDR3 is TGTGCCACCAGCAGAGATCGGGCCAACCAAAGGTCCCAAGAGACCCAGTACTTC. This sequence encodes CATSRDRANQRSQETQYF.

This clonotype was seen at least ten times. CDR3: CASSLVGTDTQYF. The CDR3 coding sequence is TGTGCCAGCAGCTTAGTAGGGACAGATACGCAGTATTTT. This chain joins TRBV7-2 and TRBJ2-3; D gene ambiguous. This CDR3 has 13 residues. Trimming removed 1 base from V and 3 bases from J, with 5 bases in between. Germline loops: CDR1 SGHTA, CDR2 FQGNSA.

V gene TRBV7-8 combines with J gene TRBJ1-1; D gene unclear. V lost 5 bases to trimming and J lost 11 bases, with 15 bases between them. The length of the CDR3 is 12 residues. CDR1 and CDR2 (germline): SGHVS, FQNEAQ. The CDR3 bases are TGTGCCAGCAGCCTAGACGGGGTCAGGGCTTTCTTT. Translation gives CASSLDGVRAFF.

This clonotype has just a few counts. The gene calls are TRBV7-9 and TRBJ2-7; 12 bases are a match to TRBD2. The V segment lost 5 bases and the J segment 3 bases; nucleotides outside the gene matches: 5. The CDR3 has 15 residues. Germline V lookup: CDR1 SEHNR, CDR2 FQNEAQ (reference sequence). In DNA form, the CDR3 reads TGTGCCAGCAGCCAGACTAGCGGGAGAATCTACGAGCAGTACTTC. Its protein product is CASSQTSGRIYEQYF.

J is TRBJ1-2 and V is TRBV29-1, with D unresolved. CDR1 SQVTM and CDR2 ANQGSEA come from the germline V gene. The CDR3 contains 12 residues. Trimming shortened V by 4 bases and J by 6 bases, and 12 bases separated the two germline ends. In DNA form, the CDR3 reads TGCAGCGTTGGACGGGTCCTCCATGGCTACACCTTC. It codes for CSVGRVLHGYTF. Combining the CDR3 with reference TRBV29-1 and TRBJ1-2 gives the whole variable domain SAVISQKPSRDICQRGTSLTIQCQVDSQVTMMFWYRQQPGQSLTLIATANQGSEATYESGFVIDKFPISRPNLTFSTLTVSNMSPEDSSIYLCSVGRVLHGYTFGSGTRLTVV.

CDR3 DNA: TGTGCCACCAGTGATTTCAGGGGACCACTTACGCTGTTTTTT. Translation: CATSDFRGPLTLFF. The chain combines TRBV24-1 with TRBJ2-2; maybe TRBD1 (6 bases). This CDR3 contains 14 residues. Germline assignment: CDR1 KGHDR and CDR2 SFDVKD. Trimming stripped 1 base from V and 13 bases from J, with 15 bases between.

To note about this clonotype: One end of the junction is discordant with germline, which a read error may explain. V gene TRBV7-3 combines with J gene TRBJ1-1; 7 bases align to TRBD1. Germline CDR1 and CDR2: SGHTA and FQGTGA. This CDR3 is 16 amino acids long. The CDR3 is CASSNDPGQPISEASF. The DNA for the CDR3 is TGTGCCAGCAGCAACGACCCGGGACAGCCTATTTCTGAAGCTTCCTTT.